This T cell receptor (beta chain) was captured in a study of identical twins. Study-level points and caveats: For out-of-frame beta sequences, excess twin sharing was weaker. Invariant cells of the MAIT and iNKT types might have partly distorted the zero-insertion analyses.

This clonotype is categorized as medium-sized. Its target is unknown. TCRdb independently ran MiXCR on the 5' RACE reads; one entry per CDR3 protein. The sample contains approximately 280,000 distinct CDR3 sequences, roughly 8.6% of which appear only once. Each donor (without exception) was a healthy Caucasian. The CDR3 covers 18 residues. J lost 7 bases, V lost 2 bases, and 12 bases had no gene match. Germline values: CDR1 MDHEN, CDR2 SYDVKM. These same records also appear under a second study, on yellow fever vaccine responses in identical twins.

The rearrangement links TRBV28 to TRBJ2-3, with 13 bases fitting TRBD2. The clonotype originates from a woman aged 18 to 35 in good health. Sequencing was performed on memory (CD45RO+) T cells sorted from blood. The CDR3 loop reads CASSLHLSRTSGSHTQYF. The DNA of the CDR3 is TGTGCCAGCAGTTTACATCTTTCCCGGACTAGCGGGAGTCATACGCAGTATTTT.